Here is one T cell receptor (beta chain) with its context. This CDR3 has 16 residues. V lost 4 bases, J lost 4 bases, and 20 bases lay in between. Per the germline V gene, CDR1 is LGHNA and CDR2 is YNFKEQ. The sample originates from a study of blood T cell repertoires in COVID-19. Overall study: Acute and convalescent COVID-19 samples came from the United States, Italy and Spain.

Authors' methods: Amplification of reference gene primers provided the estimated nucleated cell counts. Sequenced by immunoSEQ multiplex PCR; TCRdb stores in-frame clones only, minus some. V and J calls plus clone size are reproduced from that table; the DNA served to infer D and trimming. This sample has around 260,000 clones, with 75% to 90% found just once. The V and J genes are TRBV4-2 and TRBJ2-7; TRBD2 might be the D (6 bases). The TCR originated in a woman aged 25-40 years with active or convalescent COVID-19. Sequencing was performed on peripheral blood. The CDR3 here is CASSRSRDWDAYEQYF. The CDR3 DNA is TGTGCCAGCAGCCGGAGTCGGGACTGGGACGCGTACGAGCAGTACTTC.